This TCR beta chain was recovered during a study of identical twins. TCRdb used MiXCR to reprocess the 5' RACE reads, holding one entry per CDR3 protein. The sample lists about 900,000 distinct CDR3 sequences; 9% to 15% were seen once. The CDR3 loop spans 18 amino acids. Germline trimming cut 5 bases from V and 4 bases from J; bases unmatched to any gene: 15. Separately, the same data were catalogued under a study of yellow fever vaccine responses in identical twins.

This sequence originates from a woman aged 18-29 years in good health. Sample: PBMCs. The rearrangement uses TRBV12-3 or TRBV12-4 and TRBJ2-1; 9 bases fit TRBD2. CDR3 protein: CASSATEGSGGKYNEQFF. The CDR3 DNA reads TGTGCCAGCAGTGCGACAGAGGGTAGCGGGGGAAAGTACAATGAGCAGTTCTTC.